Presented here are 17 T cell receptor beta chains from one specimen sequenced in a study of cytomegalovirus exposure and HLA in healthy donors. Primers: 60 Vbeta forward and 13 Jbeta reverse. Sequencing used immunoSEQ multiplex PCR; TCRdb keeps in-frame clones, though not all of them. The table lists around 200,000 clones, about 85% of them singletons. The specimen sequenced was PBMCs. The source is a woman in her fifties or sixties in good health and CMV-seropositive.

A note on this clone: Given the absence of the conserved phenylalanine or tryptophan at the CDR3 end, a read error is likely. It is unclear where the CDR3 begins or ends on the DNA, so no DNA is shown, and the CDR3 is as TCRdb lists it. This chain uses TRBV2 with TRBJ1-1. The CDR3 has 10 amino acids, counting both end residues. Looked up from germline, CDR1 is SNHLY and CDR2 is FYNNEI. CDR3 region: CASSEQRVSI.

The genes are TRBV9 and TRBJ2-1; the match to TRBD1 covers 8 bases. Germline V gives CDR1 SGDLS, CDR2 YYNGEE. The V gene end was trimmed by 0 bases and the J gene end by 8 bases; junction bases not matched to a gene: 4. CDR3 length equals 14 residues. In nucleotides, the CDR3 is TGTGCCAGCAGCGTAGCCCCGGACAGGGATGAGCAGTTCTTC. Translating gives CASSVAPDRDEQFF.

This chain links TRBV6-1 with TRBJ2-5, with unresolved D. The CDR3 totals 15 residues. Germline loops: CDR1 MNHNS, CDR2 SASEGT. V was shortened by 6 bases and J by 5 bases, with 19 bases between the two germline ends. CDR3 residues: CASSLTPPGRETQYF. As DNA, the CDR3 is TGTGCCAGCAGCCTCACGCCGCCGGGTAGGGAGACCCAGTACTTC.

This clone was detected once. In DNA form, the CDR3 reads TGTGCCAGCAGTGAACAGTACTACGAGCAGTACTTC. Translating gives CASSEQYYEQYF. The V and J genes are TRBV6-1 and TRBJ2-7; D not certain. CDR3 length: 12 amino acids. The V gene's germline CDR1 is MNHNS and CDR2 SASEGT. V lost 2 bases and J 3 bases, leaving 5 bases between the germline ends.

Here the CDR3 DNA reads TGCAGCGTTGTGGGGGGTTTCAATGAGCAGTTCTTC. As protein: CSVVGGFNEQFF. The V gene is TRBV29-1, the J gene TRBJ2-1, with D possibly matching TRBD2 (6 bases). Germline V gene lookup returns CDR1 SQVTM and CDR2 ANQGSEA. The CDR3 consists of 12 residues. Trimming stripped 4 bases from V and 6 bases from J, with 10 bases between.

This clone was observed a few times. The CDR3 sequence: CASVQGTEAFF. CDR3 nucleotides: TGCGCCAGCGTTCAGGGAACTGAAGCTTTCTTT. This chain connects TRBV4-1 to TRBJ1-1; D might be TRBD1 (5 bases). CDR3 length: 11 residues. The germline V gene encodes CDR1 MGHRA and CDR2 YSYEKL. Trimming stripped 8 bases from V and 5 bases from J, with 9 bases between.

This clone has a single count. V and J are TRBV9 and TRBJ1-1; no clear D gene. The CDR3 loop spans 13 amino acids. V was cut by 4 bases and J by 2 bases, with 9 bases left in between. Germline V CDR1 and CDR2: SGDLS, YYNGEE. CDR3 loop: CASSPLPNTEAFF. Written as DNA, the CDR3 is TGTGCCAGCAGCCCTCTTCCTAACACTGAAGCTTTCTTT.

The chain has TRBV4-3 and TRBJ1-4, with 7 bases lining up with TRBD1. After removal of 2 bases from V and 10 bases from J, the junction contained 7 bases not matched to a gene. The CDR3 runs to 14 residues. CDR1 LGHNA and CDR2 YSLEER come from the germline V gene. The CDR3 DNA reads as TGCGCCAGCAGCCAACTCTCCCCAGGGGGAAAACTGTTTTTT. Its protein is CASSQLSPGGKLFF.

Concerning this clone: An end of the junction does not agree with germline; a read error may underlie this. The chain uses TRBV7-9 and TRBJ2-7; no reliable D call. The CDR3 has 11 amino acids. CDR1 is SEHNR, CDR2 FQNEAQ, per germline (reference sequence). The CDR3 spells CSSSLSSEQYF. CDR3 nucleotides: TGTTCCAGCAGCCTGAGTTCCGAGCAGTACTTC.

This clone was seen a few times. CDR3 sequence: CASSLNAGYSEQYF. In DNA form, the CDR3 reads TGCGCCAGCAGCTTGAATGCGGGCTATTCCGAGCAGTACTTC. The rearrangement joins TRBV5-1 to TRBJ2-7; a possible D gene is TRBD2 (5 bases). V was cut by 1 base and J by 6 bases, with 14 bases left in between. The germline V gene encodes CDR1 SGHRS and CDR2 YFSETQ. This CDR3 region has 14 residues.

Here the CDR3 reads CASSPLTGTEAFF. CDR3 bases: TGCGCCAGCAGCCCCCTAACGGGGACTGAAGCTTTCTTT. The chain is built from TRBV5-1 and TRBJ1-1, with D unresolved. CDR1 is SGHRS, CDR2 YFSETQ, per germline. The CDR3 sequence is 13 residues long. V was trimmed by 4 bases and J by 5 bases, leaving 12 bases between them.

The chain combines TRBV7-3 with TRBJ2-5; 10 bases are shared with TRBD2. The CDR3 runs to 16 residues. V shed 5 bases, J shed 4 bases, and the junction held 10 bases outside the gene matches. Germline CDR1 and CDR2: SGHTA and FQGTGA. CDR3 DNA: TGTGCCAGCAGCCTACTAGCGGGGTCCCCGGTAGAGACCCAGTACTTC. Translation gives CASSLLAGSPVETQYF. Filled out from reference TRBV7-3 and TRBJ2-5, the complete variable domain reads GAGVSQTPSNKVTEKGKYVELRCDPISGHTALYWYRQSLGQGPEFLIYFQGTGAADDSGLPNDRFFAVRPEGSVSTLKIQRTERGDSAVYLCASSLLAGSPVETQYFGPGTRLLVL.

CDR3 in DNA: TGTGCCAGCAGCTTATCACACAGTGGGCCGAGAGCTTTCTTT. Amino acids: CASSLSHSGPRAFF. The J gene is TRBJ1-1, the V gene TRBV7-2; no clear D gene. This CDR3 spans 14 amino acids. The germline gives CDR1 SGHTA, CDR2 FQGNSA. The ends were cut back, 2 bases at V and 10 bases at J, with 17 bases in the middle.

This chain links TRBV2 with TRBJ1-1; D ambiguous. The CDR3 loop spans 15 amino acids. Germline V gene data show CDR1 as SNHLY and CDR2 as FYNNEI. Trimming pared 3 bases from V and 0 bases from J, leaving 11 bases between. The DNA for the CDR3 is TGTGCCAGCAGTGAGACACAAGGCCTGAACACTGAAGCTTTCTTT. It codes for CASSETQGLNTEAFF.

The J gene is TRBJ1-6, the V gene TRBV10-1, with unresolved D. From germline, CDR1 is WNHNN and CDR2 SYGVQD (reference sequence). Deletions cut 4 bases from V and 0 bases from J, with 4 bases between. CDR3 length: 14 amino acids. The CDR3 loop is CASSAGSYNSPLHF. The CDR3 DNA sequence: TGCGCCAGCAGTGCCGGCTCCTATAATTCACCCCTCCACTTT.

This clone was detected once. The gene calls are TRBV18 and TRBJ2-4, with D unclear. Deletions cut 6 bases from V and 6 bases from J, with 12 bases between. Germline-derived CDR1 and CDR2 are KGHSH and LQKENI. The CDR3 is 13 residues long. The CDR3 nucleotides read TGTGCCAGCTCCCCAGAACGAGGAAACATTCAGTACTTC. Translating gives CASSPERGNIQYF.

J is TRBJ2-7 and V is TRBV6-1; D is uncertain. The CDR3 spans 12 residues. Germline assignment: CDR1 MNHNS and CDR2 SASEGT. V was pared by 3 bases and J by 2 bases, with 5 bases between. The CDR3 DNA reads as TGTGCCAGCAGTGACAACACCTACGAGCAGTACTTC. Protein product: CASSDNTYEQYF.